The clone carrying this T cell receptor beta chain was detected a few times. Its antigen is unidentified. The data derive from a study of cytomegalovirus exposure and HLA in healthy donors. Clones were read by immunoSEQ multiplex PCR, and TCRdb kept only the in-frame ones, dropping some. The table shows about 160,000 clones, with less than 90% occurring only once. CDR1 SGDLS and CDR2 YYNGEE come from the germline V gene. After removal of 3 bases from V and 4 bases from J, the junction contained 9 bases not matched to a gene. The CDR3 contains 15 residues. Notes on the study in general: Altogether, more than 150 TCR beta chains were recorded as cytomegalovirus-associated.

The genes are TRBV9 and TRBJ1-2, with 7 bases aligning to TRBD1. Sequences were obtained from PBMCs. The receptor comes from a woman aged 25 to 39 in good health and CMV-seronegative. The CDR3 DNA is TGTGCCAGCAGCGCCGATTTGACAGGGAGCTATGGCTACACCTTC. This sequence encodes CASSADLTGSYGYTF.